These 5 T cell receptor beta chains were all obtained from the same sample, sequenced in a study of Graves' ophthalmopathy and Graves' hyperthyroidism. From RNA, the CDR3 regions of TCR beta chains were amplified and sequenced. RT-PCR was first run with HTBI primers, then multiplex PCR in a second round. TCRdb called the multiplex PCR reads again in MiXCR, with one record for every CDR3 protein. The sample shows 900,000 to 1,200,000 distinct CDR3 sequences, about two fifths of them seen only once. Sequenced material: peripheral blood or thyroid tissue (not recorded which). These receptors came from an adult man with Graves' hyperthyroidism.

This clonotype was observed at least ten times. The chain combines TRBV19 with TRBJ1-1, with TRBD1 matching 7 bases. The germline gives CDR1 LNHDA, CDR2 SQIVND (reference sequence). The CDR3 covers 13 residues. V shed 4 bases, J shed 7 bases, and the junction held 6 bases outside the gene matches. The CDR3 DNA is TGTGCCAGTAGTAGGGACAGTGACCTTGAAGCTTTCTTT. Protein product: CASSRDSDLEAFF.

V gene TRBV7-6 combines with J gene TRBJ2-7, with D possibly TRBD1 on 5 matching bases. Gene TRBJ2-4 matches the end of the DNA better, so the J call may be wrong. Germline lookup yields CDR1 SGHVS and CDR2 FNYEAQ. The CDR3 totals 16 residues. Here the CDR3 reads CASSLAYRLAKNIQYF. The CDR3 DNA sequence: TGTGCCAGCAGCTTAGCGTACAGGTTGGCCAAAAACATTCAGTACTTC.

The chain has TRBV20-1 and TRBJ2-5; 10 positions match TRBD1. The CDR3 contains 14 residues. Germline CDR1 DFQATT, CDR2 SNEGSKA (reference sequence). J gave up 5 bases and V 2 bases, and 5 bases lay outside the gene matches. This chain's CDR3 is CSARPTGGYETQYF. The CDR3 DNA reads TGCAGTGCTAGACCGACAGGGGGCTATGAGACCCAGTACTTC.

At least ten counts were recorded for this clonotype. V gene TRBV29-1 combines with J gene TRBJ2-7; 11 nucleotides agree with TRBD1. CDR3 length: 14 amino acids. Trimming took 6 bases from V and 4 from J; bases not matched to a gene: 8. Germline-derived CDR1 and CDR2 are SQVTM and ANQGSEA. CDR3 amino acids: CSVRSGTGGYEQYF. The CDR3 coding sequence is TGCAGCGTCCGGAGTGGGACAGGGGGGTACGAGCAGTACTTC.

This clonotype was seen only once. A read error is possible here, since a much larger clone lies one base away. The chain uses TRBV7-2 and TRBJ2-2; no clear D. V shed 6 bases and J shed 6 bases, with 8 bases lying between them. CDR1 and CDR2 (germline): SGHTA, FQGNSA. The CDR3 length is 12 residues. The chain's CDR3 is CASSSYAGELFF. The CDR3 DNA reads as TGTGCCAGCAGTTCCTACGCCGGGGAGCTGTTTTTT. Filled out from reference TRBV7-2 and TRBJ2-2, the complete variable domain reads GAGVSQSPSNKVTEKGKDVELRCDPISGHTALYWYRQSLGQGLEFLIYFQGNSAPDKSGLPSDRFSAERTGGSVSTLTIQRTQQEDSAVYLCASSSYAGELFFGEGSRLTVL.